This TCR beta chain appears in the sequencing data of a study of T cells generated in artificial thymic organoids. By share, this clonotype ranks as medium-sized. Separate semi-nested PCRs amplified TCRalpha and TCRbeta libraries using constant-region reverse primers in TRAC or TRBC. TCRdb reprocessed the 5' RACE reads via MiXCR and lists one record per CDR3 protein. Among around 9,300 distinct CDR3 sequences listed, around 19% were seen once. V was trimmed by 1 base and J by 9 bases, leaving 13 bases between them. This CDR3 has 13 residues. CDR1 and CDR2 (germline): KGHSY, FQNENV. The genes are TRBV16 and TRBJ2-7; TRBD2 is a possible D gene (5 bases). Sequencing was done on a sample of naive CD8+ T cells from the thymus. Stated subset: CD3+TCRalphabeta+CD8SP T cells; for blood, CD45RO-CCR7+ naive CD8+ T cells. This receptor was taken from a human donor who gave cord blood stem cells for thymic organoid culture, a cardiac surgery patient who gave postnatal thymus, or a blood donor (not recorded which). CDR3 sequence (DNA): TGTGCCAGCAGCCAATTTGAGGGCAACGCGCAGTACTTC. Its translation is CASSQFEGNAQYF.